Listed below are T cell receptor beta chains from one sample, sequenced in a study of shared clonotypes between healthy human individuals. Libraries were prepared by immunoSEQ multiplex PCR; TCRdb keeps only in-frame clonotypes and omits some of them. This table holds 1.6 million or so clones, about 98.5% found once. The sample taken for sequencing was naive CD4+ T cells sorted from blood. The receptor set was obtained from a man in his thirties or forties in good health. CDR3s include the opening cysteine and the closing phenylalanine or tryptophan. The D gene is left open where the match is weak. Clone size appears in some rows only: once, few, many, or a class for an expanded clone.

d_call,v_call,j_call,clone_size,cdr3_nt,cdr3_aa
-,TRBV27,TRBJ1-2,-,TGTGCCAGCAGTTCCAACCCGGGCCCATCCCCCTATGGCTACACCTTC,CASSSNPGPSPYGYTF
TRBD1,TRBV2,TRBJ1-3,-,TGTGCCAGCAGGGGACAGTCGGGGAACACCATATATTTT,CASRGQSGNTIYF
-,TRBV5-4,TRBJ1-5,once,TGTGCCAGCAGCTTGTACCAGGGAGATAGCAATCAGCCCCAGCATTTT,CASSLYQGDSNQPQHF
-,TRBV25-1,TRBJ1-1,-,TGTGCCAGCAGTGAACGACAGCGGGGGACTGAAGCTTTCTTT,CASSERQRGTEAFF
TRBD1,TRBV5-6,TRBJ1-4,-,TGTGCCAGCAGCTGGGACAGGGGGCGCGTATCCGGTGAAAAACTGTTTTTT,CASSWDRGRVSGEKLFF
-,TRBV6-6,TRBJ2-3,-,TGTGCCAGCAGTGTTATAGCAGATACGCAGTATTTT,CASSVIADTQYF
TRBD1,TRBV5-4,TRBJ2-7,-,TGTGCCAGCAGCTTGGGAAGGGACAGGAGGGGCGAGCAGTACTTC,CASSLGRDRRGEQYF
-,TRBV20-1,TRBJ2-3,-,TGCAGTGCCAGACTGGGCGATACGCAGTATTTT,CSARLGDTQYF
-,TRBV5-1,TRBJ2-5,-,TGCGCCAGCAGGCCAACCCCAGTTCAAGAGACCCAGTACTTC,CASRPTPVQETQYF
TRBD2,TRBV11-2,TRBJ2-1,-,TGTGCCAGCAGCCGGACTAGCGGGAGTCCATCCGAGCAGTTCTTC,CASSRTSGSPSEQFF
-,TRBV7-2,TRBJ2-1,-,TGTGCCAGCAGCTTAGGGGGAGCACACAATGAGCAGTTCTTC,CASSLGGAHNEQFF
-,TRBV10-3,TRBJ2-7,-,TGTGCCATCGCGCTGGCCGGGTACGAGCAGTACTTC,CAIALAGYEQYF
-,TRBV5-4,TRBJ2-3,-,TGTGCCAGCAGCTTGCCCGGCCGCCCCACAGATACGCAGTATTTT,CASSLPGRPTDTQYF
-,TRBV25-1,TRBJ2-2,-,TGTGCCAGCAGCCCTGGGGGCGGGGAGCTGTTTTTT,CASSPGGGELFF
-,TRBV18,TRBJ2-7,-,TGTGCCAGCTCACCACCGGGTACTAGTTTCTACGAGCAGTACTTC,CASSPPGTSFYEQYF
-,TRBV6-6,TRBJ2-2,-,TGTGCCAGCAGACGCAGTCGACGGGCGGACACCGGGGAGCTGTTTTTT,CASRRSRRADTGELFF
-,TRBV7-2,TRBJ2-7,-,TGTGCCAGCAGCCCGCTAAGGGACTCCTACGAGCAGTACTTC,CASSPLRDSYEQYF
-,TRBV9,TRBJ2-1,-,TGTGCCAGCAGCGTAGGAGGTGGGGACGAAGACAATGAGCAGTTCTTC,CASSVGGGDEDNEQFF
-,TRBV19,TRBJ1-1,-,TGTGCCAGTAGTATAAGAACCCACACTGAAGCTTTCTTT,CASSIRTHTEAFF
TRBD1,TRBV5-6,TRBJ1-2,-,TGTGCCAGCAGCTCGACAGGGGACTATGGCTACACCTTC,CASSSTGDYGYTF
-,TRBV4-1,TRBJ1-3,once,TGCGCCAGCAGCCGACCCTTCCGGGACGGAGGAAACACCATATATTTT,CASSRPFRDGGNTIYF
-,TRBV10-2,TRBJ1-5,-,TGCGCCAGCAGTGAGGTTTATAGCAATCAGCCCCAGCATTTT,CASSEVYSNQPQHF
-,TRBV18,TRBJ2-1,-,TGTGCCAGCTCACCACTTACGAGCTCGTCAAATGAGCAGTTCTTC,CASSPLTSSSNEQFF
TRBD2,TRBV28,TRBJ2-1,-,TGTGCCAGCAAGACTAGCGGGGACCGGAATGAGCAGTTCTTC,CASKTSGDRNEQFF
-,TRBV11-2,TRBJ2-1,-,TGTGCCAGCAGCCTCTATACAGGGTCCTCCTACAATGAGCAGTTCTTC,CASSLYTGSSYNEQFF
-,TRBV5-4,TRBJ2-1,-,TGTGCCAGCAGCTTGGCTTGGGACGGAGGCAATGAGCAGTTCTTC,CASSLAWDGGNEQFF
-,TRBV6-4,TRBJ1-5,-,TGTGCCAGCAGTGTGGACTTTTCTAAGCCCCAGCATTTT,CASSVDFSKPQHF
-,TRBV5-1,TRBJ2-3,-,TGCGCCAGCAGTTATGACTCCGCTAGCACAGATACGCAGTATTTT,CASSYDSASTDTQYF
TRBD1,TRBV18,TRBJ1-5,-,TGTGCCAGCTCACCGGGGACAGGGGGCGGCAATCAGCCCCAGCATTTT,CASSPGTGGGNQPQHF
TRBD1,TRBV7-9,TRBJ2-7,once,TGTGCCAGCAGCCCCGTGATAGGGGGCGCGAGTTACGAGCAGTACTTC,CASSPVIGGASYEQYF
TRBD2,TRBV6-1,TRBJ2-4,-,TGTGCCAGCGCCGGGGAGGGCCAAAACATTCAGTACTTC,CASAGEGQNIQYF
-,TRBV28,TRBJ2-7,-,TGTGCCAGCAGTTTAACTTCCGGGGTACACGAGCAGTACTTC,CASSLTSGVHEQYF
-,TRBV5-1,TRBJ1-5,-,TGCGCCAGCAGCTTGCTGGGGCCATCCCCCCAGCATTTT,CASSLLGPSPQHF
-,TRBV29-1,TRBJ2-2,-,TGCAGCGTTGAAGAATTTGGGGGAAACACCGGGGAGCTGTTTTTT,CSVEEFGGNTGELFF
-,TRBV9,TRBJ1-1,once,TGTGCCAGCAGCGTAGATGACAGGCAGAACACTGAAGCTTTCTTT,CASSVDDRQNTEAFF